This T cell receptor (beta chain) was obtained from a study of blood T cell repertoires in COVID-19. Sequenced by immunoSEQ multiplex PCR; TCRdb stores in-frame clones only, minus some. The sample includes 84,000 or so clones, 80% to 95% seen only once; the top ten take 6.3%. CDR1 is MNHEY and CDR2 is SMNVEV in the germline V gene (reference sequence). The V and J ends lost 8 bases and 0 bases, in that order; junction bases with no gene match: 3. CDR3 length equals 13 residues. The clonotype was recovered from an older woman with active COVID-19. Specimen: peripheral blood. V usage is TRBV27 and J usage is TRBJ2-7; 8 bases match TRBD1. The DNA of the CDR3 is TGTGCCAGCGGGGGACAGGACTCCTACGAGCAGTACTTC. Residues: CASGGQDSYEQYF.